This entry lists 8 T cell receptor beta chains sequenced from one sample in a study of shared clonotypes between healthy human individuals. TCRdb's table, derived via immunoSEQ multiplex PCR, lists solely in-frame clones and lacks some. The sample records some 2.1 million clones, 85% to 95% being singletons. The sequenced sample consisted of naive CD4+ T cells sorted from blood. Indicated subset: CD45RA+ positively selected. These receptors came from a young man in good health.

This clone has only one observation. This chain joins TRBV19 and TRBJ1-3; tentative D call: TRBD1 (5 bases). The CDR3 spans 17 residues. V lost 7 bases, J lost 11 bases, and 30 bases lay in between. The germline V gene has CDR1 LNHDA and CDR2 SQIVND (reference sequence). In nucleotides, the CDR3 is TGTGCCAGTACCCTGACCGGGACCTTCGTTACTGCACAATCCATATATTTT. Translated, it gives CASTLTGTFVTAQSIYF.

The chain is built from TRBV5-1 and TRBJ2-1; the D gene is possibly TRBD1 (8 bases). Trimming stripped 2 bases from V and 2 bases from J, with 14 bases between. Germline CDR1 is SGHRS and CDR2 is YFSETQ. This CDR3 contains 16 residues. The chain's CDR3 is CASSFGQGGPYNEQFF. The CDR3 nucleotides are TGCGCCAGCAGCTTTGGACAGGGAGGGCCCTACAATGAGCAGTTCTTC.

Worth noting for this clone: One end of the junction fails to match germline, which may point to a read error. The rearrangement uses TRBV7-7 and TRBJ2-2, with D possibly TRBD2 on 6 matching bases. The CDR3 sequence is 15 residues long. CDR1 and CDR2 (germline): SSHAT, FNYEAQ (reference sequence). The CDR3 is CASSLALAGTGELFF. CDR3 bases: TGTGCTAGCAGCTTAGCGTTGGCGGGGACCGGGGAGCTGTTTTTT.

On this clone itself: The sample has other DNA sequences that encode this CDR3 too. The V and J genes are TRBV7-9 and TRBJ1-4, with TRBD1 identical over 11 bases. J was trimmed by 4 bases and V by 5 bases; bases with no gene match: 3. Germline lookup yields CDR1 SEHNR and CDR2 FQNEAQ (reference sequence). This CDR3 spans 15 amino acids. Written as DNA, the CDR3 is TGTGCCAGCAGCCCGGGGACAGGGGGTAATGAAAAACTGTTTTTT. Protein: CASSPGTGGNEKLFF.

With respect to this clone: Being one base from a much bigger clone, this may be a read error. This sample includes further DNA sequences coding for the same CDR3. The V gene is TRBV7-2, the J gene TRBJ1-1; 9 bases match TRBD1. Germline V gene sequence: CDR1 SGHTA, CDR2 FQGNSA. This CDR3 comprises 14 residues. The V and J ends lost 4 bases and 0 bases, in that order; junction bases with no gene match: 0. CDR3 in DNA: TGTGCCAGCAGCTGGACAGGGGTGAACACTGAAGCTTTCTTT. As protein: CASSWTGVNTEAFF.

The CDR3: CAWSVGGGRGAFF. In nucleotides, the CDR3 is TGTGCCTGGAGTGTTGGGGGAGGAAGAGGGGCTTTCTTT. This chain uses TRBV30 with TRBJ1-1; the D gene is possibly TRBD1 (5 bases). V was trimmed by 0 bases and J by 11 bases, leaving 16 bases between them. This CDR3 is 13 amino acids long. Germline CDR1 reads GTSNPN; CDR2 reads SVGIG (reference sequence). Using reference TRBV30 and TRBJ1-1 for the parts outside the CDR3, the full variable domain is SQTIHQWPATLVQPVGSPLSLECTVEGTSNPNLYWYRQAAGRGLQLLFYSVGIGQISSEVPQNLSASRPQDRQFILSSKKLLLSDSGFYLCAWSVGGGRGAFFGQGTRLTVV.

In this sample, this clone turned up a few times. V usage is TRBV7-9 and J usage is TRBJ2-7, with 8 bases aligning to TRBD1. Germline values: CDR1 SEHNR, CDR2 FQNEAQ (reference sequence). The CDR3 is made up of 13 amino acids. V dropped 6 bases and J dropped 5; count of bases not matched to a gene: 6. In DNA form, the CDR3 reads TGTGCCAGCAGGGACGGGACAGGCCACGAGCAGTACTTC. This translates into CASRDGTGHEQYF.

The chain carries TRBV4-3 and TRBJ2-3; 9 nucleotides match TRBD2. Germline loops: CDR1 LGHNA, CDR2 YSLEER. V shed 0 bases and J 4 bases; nucleotides not matched to a gene: 5. The CDR3 contains 16 residues. Here the CDR3 reads CASSQDAAGGPDTQYF. CDR3 in DNA: TGCGCCAGCAGCCAAGATGCAGCGGGAGGCCCAGATACGCAGTATTTT.